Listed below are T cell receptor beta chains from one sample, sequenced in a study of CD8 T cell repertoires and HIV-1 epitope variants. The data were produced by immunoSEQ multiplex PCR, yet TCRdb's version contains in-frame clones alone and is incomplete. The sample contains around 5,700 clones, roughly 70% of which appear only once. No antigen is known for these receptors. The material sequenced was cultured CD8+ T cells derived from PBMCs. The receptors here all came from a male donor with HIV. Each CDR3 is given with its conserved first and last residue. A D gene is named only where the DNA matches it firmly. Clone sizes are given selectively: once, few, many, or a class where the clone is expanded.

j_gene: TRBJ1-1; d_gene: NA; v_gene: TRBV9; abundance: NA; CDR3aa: CASSAGVGVTEAFF; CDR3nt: TGTGCCAGCAGCGCGGGGGTAGGGGTCACTGAAGCTTTCTTT
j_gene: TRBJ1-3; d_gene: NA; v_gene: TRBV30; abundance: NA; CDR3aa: CAWSGGRDGNTIYF; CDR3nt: TGTGCCTGGAGTGGAGGTCGAGATGGAAACACCATATATTTT
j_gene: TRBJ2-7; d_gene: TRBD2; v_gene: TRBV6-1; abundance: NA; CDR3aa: CASSATSGGAGNEQYF; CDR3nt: TGTGCCAGCAGTGCTACTAGCGGGGGGGCCGGCAACGAGCAGTACTTC
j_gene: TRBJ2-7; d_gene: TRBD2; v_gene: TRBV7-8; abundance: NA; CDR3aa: CASSLAGSYEQYF; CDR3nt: TGTGCCAGCAGCCTAGCGGGCTCCTACGAGCAGTACTTC
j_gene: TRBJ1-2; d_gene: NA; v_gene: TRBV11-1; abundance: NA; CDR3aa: CASSPWPVELDYGYTF; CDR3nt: TGTGCCAGCAGCCCTTGGCCGGTAGAATTGGACTATGGCTACACCTTC
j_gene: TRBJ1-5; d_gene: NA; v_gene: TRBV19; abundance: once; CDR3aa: CASSIRSDQPQHF; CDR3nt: TGTGCCAGTAGTATACGGTCCGATCAGCCCCAGCATTTT
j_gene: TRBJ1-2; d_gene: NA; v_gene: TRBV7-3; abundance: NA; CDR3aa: CASSLSENSYGYTF; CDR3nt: TGTGCCAGCAGCTTAAGCGAAAACAGCTATGGCTACACCTTC
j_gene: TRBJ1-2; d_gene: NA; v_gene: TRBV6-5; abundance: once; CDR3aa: CASTHDAKANYGYTF; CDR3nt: TGTGCCAGCACCCATGACGCAAAAGCTAACTATGGCTACACCTTC
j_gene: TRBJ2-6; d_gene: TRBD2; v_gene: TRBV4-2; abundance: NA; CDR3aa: CASSQTAGETAGANVLTF; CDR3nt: TGTGCCAGCAGCCAAACAGCGGGAGAAACGGCTGGGGCCAACGTCCTGACTTTC
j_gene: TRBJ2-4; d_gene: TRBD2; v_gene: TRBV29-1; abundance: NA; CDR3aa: CSVEGVAGGGKNIQYF; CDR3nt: TGCAGCGTCGAGGGAGTAGCGGGAGGGGGCAAAAACATTCAGTACTTC
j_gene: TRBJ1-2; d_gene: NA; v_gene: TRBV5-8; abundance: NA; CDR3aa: CASSPMGDGYTF; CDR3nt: TGTGCCAGCAGCCCTATGGGGGATGGCTACACCTTC
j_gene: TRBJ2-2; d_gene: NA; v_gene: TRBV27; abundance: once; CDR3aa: CASSRGSNTGELFF; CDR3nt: TGTGCCAGCAGCAGGGGTTCGAACACCGGGGAGCTGTTTTTT
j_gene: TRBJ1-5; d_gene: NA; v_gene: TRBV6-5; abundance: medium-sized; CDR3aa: CASSGGQGIHQPQHF; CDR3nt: TGTGCCAGCAGTGGGGGGCAGGGGATACATCAGCCCCAGCATTTT
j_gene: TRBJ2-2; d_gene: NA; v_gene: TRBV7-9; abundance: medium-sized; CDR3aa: CASSLQDGELFF; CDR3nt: TGTGCCAGCAGCCTTCAGGACGGGGAGCTGTTTTTT
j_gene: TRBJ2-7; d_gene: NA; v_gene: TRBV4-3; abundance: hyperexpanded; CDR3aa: CASSQEPGAGALSSYEQYF; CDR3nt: TGCGCCAGCAGCCAAGAGCCGGGAGCGGGCGCCCTGAGCTCCTACGAGCAGTACTTC
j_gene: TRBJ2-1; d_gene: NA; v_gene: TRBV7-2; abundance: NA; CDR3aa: CASSITPDSYNEQFF; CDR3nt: TGTGCCAGCAGCATAACACCGGACTCCTACAATGAGCAGTTCTTC
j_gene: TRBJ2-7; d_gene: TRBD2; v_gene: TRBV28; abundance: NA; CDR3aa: CASSLPGTSYEQYF; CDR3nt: TGTGCCAGCAGTTTACCCGGGACTAGCTACGAGCAGTACTTC
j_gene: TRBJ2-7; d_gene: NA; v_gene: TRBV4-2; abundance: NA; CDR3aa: CASSQDRGYEQYF; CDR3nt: TGTGCCAGCAGCCAAGATAGGGGGTACGAGCAGTACTTC
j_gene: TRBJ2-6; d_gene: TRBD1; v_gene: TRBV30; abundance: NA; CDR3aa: CAWSGRGLGANVLTF; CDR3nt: TGTGCCTGGAGTGGCAGGGGGTTGGGGGCCAACGTCCTGACTTTC
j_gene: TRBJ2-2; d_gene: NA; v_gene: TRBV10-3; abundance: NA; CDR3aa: CAISENLGVTGELFF; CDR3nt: TGTGCCATCAGTGAAAATCTAGGCGTTACCGGGGAGCTGTTTTTT
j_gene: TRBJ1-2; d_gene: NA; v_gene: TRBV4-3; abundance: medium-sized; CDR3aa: CASSQDPPDLDYGYTF; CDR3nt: TGCGCCAGCAGCCAAGATCCCCCAGACTTGGACTATGGCTACACCTTC
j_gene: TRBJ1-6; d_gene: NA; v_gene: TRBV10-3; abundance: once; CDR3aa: CAISESGMWTYNSPLHF; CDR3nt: TGTGCCATCAGTGAGTCGGGGATGTGGACCTATAATTCACCCCTCCACTTT
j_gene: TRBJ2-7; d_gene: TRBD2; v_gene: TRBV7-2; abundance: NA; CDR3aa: CASSSRTSGSIYEQYF; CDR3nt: TGTGCCAGCAGCTCCCGTACTAGCGGGAGTATTTACGAGCAGTACTTC
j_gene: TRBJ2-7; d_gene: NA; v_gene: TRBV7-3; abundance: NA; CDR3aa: CASSSPDREVTYEQYF; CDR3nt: TGTGCCAGCAGCTCGCCAGACAGGGAGGTAACCTACGAGCAGTACTTC
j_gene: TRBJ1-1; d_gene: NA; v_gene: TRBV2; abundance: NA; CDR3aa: CASSDLGRVNTEAFF; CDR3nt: TGTGCCAGCAGTGACCTGGGACGGGTGAACACTGAAGCTTTCTTT
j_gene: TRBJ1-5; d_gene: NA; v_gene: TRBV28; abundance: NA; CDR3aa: CASSLRSFGNQPQHF; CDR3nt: TGTGCCAGCAGTTTACGGAGCTTCGGCAATCAGCCCCAGCATTTT
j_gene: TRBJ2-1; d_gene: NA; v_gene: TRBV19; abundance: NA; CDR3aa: CASSTGERRGDEQFF; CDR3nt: TGTGCCAGTAGTACAGGCGAACGGCGTGGGGATGAGCAGTTCTTC
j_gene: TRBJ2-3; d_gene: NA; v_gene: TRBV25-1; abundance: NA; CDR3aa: CASSEIHEDTQYF; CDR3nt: TGTGCCAGCAGTGAAATACACGAAGATACGCAGTATTTT
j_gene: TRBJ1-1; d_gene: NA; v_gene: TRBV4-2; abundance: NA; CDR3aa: CASSPLGLSGTEAFF; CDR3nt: TGTGCCAGCAGCCCGTTGGGTTTGTCGGGCACTGAAGCTTTCTTT
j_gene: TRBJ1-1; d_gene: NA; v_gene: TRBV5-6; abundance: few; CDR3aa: CASSRLRQRMNTEAFF; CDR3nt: TGTGCCAGCAGCCGTTTGAGACAGCGCATGAACACTGAAGCTTTCTTT
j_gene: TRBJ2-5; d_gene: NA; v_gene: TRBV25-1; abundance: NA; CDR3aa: CASSETVKGETQYF; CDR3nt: TGTGCCAGCAGTGAGACCGTGAAGGGCGAGACCCAGTACTTC
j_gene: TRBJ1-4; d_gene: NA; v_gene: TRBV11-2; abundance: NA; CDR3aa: CASSLGYTNEKLFF; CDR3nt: TGTGCCAGCAGCTTAGGATATACTAATGAAAAACTGTTTTTT
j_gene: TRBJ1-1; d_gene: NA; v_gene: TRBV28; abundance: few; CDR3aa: CASSALRTEHTEAFF; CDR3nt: TGTGCCAGCAGTGCCCTTCGGACGGAACACACTGAAGCTTTCTTT
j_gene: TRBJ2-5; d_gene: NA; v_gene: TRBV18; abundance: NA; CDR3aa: CASSPPSETQETQYF; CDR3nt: TGTGCCAGCTCACCCCCCAGCGAGACCCAAGAGACCCAGTACTTC
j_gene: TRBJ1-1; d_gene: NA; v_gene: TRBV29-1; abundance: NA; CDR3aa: CSASLTDMNTEAFF; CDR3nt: TGCAGCGCATCCCTGACAGATATGAACACTGAAGCTTTCTTT
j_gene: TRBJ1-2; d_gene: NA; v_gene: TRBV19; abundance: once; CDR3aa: CASNPAGIERNGYTF; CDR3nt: TGTGCCAGTAACCCCGCAGGGATCGAGAGAAATGGCTACACCTTC
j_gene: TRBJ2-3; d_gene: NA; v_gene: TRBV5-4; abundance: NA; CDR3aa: CASSHDPGQYF; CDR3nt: TGTGCCAGCAGCCATGACCCGGGGCAGTATTTT
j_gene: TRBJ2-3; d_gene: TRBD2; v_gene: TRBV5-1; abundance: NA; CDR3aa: CASGLGEGPGADTQYF; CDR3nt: TGCGCCAGCGGCTTAGGGGAGGGCCCTGGGGCAGATACGCAGTATTTT
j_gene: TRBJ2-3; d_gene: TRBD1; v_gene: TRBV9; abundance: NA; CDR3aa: CASSRAGTGAPSTDTQYF; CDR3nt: TGTGCCAGCAGCAGGGCCGGGACAGGGGCCCCTAGCACAGATACGCAGTATTTT
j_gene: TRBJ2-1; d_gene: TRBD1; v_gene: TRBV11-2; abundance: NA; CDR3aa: CASSSRGTGVNEQFF; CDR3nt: TGTGCCAGCAGCTCTCGGGGGACAGGGGTCAATGAGCAGTTCTTC
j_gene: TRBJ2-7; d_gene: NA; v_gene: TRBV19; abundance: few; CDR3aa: CASSMNSLLEQYF; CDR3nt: TGTGCCAGTAGTATGAACTCCCTCCTGGAGCAGTACTTC
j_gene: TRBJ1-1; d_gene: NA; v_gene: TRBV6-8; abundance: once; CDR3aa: CASSRTRNTEAFF; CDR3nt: TGTGCCAGCAGTAGGACGAGAAACACTGAAGCTTTCTTT
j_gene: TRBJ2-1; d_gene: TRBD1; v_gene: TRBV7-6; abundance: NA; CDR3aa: CASSFGTGVDEQFF; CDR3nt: TGTGCCAGCAGCTTTGGGACAGGGGTCGATGAGCAGTTCTTC
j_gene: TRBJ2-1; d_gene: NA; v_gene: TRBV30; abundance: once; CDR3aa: CAWSNPWKGEADEQFF; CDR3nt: TGTGCCTGGAGTAACCCCTGGAAGGGAGAAGCCGATGAGCAGTTCTTC
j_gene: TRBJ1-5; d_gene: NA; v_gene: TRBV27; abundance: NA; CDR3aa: CASSLRGYSNQPQHF; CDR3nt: TGTGCCAGCAGTTTGCGAGGTTATAGCAATCAGCCCCAGCATTTT
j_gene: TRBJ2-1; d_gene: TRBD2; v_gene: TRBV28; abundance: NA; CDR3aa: CASSFRVAGSEQFF; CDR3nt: TGTGCCAGCAGTTTTAGGGTAGCGGGGAGTGAGCAGTTCTTC
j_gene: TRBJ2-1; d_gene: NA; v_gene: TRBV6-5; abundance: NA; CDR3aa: CASNTGQTYNEQFF; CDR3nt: TGTGCCAGCAATACAGGGCAGACCTACAATGAGCAGTTCTTC
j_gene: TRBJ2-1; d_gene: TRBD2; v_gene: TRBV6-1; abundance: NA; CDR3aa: CATGGYEQFF; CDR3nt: TGTGCCACCGGGGGGTATGAGCAGTTCTTC